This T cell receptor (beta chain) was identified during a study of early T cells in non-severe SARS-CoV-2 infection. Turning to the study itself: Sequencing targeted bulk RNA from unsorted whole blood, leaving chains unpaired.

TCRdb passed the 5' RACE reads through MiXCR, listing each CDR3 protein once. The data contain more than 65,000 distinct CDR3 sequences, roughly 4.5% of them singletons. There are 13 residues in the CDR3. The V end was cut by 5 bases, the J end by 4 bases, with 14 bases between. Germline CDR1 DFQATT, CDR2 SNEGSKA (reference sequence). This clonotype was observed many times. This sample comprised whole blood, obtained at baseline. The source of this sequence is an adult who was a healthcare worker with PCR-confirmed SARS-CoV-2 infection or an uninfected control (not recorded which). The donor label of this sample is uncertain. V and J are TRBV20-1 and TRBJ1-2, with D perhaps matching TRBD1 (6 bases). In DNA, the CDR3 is TGCAGTGCTTTGGACAGAATTACCTATGGCTACACCTTC. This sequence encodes CSALDRITYGYTF.